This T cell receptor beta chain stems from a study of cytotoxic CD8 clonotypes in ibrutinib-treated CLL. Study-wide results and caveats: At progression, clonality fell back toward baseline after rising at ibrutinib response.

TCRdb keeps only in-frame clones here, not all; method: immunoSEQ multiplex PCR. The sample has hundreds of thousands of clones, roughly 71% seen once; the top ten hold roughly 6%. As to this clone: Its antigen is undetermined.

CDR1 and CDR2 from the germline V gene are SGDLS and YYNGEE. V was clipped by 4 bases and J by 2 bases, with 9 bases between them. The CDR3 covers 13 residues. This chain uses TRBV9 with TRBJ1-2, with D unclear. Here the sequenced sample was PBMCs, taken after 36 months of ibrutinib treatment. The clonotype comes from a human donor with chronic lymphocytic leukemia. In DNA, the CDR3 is TGTGCCAGCAGCTTCCGACTCAACTATGGCTACACCTTC. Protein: CASSFRLNYGYTF.